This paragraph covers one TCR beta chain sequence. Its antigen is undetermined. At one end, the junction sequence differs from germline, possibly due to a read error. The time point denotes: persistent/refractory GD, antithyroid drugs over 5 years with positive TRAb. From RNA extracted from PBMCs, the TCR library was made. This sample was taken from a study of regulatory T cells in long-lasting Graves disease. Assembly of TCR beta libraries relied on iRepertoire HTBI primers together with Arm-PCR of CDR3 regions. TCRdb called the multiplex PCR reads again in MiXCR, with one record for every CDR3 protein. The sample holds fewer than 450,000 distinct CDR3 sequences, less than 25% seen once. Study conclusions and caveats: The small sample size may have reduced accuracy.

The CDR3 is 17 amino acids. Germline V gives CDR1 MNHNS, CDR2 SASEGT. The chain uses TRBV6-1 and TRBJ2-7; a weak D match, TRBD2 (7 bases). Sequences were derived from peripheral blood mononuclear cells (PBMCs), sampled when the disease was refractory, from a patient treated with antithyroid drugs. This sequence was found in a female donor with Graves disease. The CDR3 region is CASSQAYGGGTTYEQYF. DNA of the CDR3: TGCGCCAGCAGCCAAGCCTATGGCGGGGGCACGACCTACGAGCAGTACTTC.